This record concerns one T cell receptor (beta chain) sequence. A deep-level run was used for the assay. Sorted subsets were amplified in replicate PCRs using about 210 ng DNA, 25,000 to 30,000 T cell genomes. Method: immunoSEQ multiplex PCR; TCRdb's copy keeps in-frame clones and lacks some. The profile shows millions of clones, about 95% of them singletons. The sample is drawn from a study of shared clonotypes between healthy human individuals. Trimming left V 9 bases short and J 3 bases short, with 20 bases between. CDR1 and CDR2 from the germline V gene are MDHEN and SYDVKM. The CDR3 sequence is 15 residues long. CD45RO-negative, CCR7-positively selected cells formed the naive CD8 fraction, excluding terminally differentiated effector memory CD45RA+ cells. Donors comprised only Caucasian adults living in Nashville, Tennessee.

This TCR derives from a young man in good health. V gene TRBV28 combines with J gene TRBJ1-2, with D maybe TRBD1 (6 bases). The material sequenced was naive CD8+ T cells sorted from blood. The CDR3 DNA reads as TGTGCCAGTTATGCTTCGGACGAGGGGGACTATGGCTACACCTTC. As protein: CASYASDEGDYGYTF.